What follows are 18 T cell receptor beta chains derived from one specimen sequenced in a study of Ad26.COV2.S vaccination and SARS-CoV-2 variants. Regarding treatment: approximately 18 received Ad26.COV2.S at low or high dose, single or two shots; 5 received placebo; per-sample allocation not given. Each sample was drawn 63 days after the first injection (of vaccine or placebo). Libraries were prepared by immunoSEQ multiplex PCR; TCRdb keeps only in-frame clonotypes and omits some of them. The table lists a few hundred thousand clones, around 87% of them singletons, with under 4% in the top ten. Sequenced here: peripheral blood, sampled in a trial of Ad26.COV2.S vaccine versus placebo. The receptors stem from a person between 18 and 65 years old who received the Ad26.COV2.S COVID-19 vaccine or a placebo.

The chain combines TRBV5-5 with TRBJ1-5; maybe TRBD1 (5 bases). Germline CDR1 reads SGHKS; CDR2 reads YYEKEE (reference sequence). Between the trimmed V and J ends, which lost 2 bases and 6 bases, there was a span of 15 bases. The CDR3 loop spans 15 amino acids. The CDR3 DNA reads TGTGCCAGCAGCTTTGGATACGGGGCTGGTCAGCCCCAGCATTTT. Amino acid sequence: CASSFGYGAGQPQHF.

The rearrangement uses TRBV11-3 and TRBJ2-2; tentatively, D is TRBD1 (6 bases). Trimming removed 5 bases from V and 3 bases from J, with 13 bases in between. The CDR3 runs to 15 residues. Germline V gene lookup returns CDR1 SGHNT and CDR2 YENEEA. The DNA of the CDR3 is TGTGCCAGCAGCCCCAGGGGCGGGCACACCGGGGAGCTGTTTTTT. Translated, it gives CASSPRGGHTGELFF.

CDR3 sequence (DNA): TGTGCCAGCAGCTTAGACCGGGACCCCAGCTATGGCTACACCTTC. The encoded protein is CASSLDRDPSYGYTF. The rearrangement links TRBV6-5 to TRBJ1-2; a weak D match, TRBD1 (5 bases). This CDR3 is built from 15 residues. Germline V gene lookup returns CDR1 MNHEY and CDR2 SVGAGI. V was shortened by 6 bases and J by 4 bases, with 18 bases between the two germline ends.

J is TRBJ2-1 and V is TRBV6-2 or TRBV6-3; 12 bases fit TRBD2. The CDR3 runs 16 residues. Looked up from germline, CDR1 is MNHEY and CDR2 is SVGEGT. V lost 6 bases, J lost 4 bases, and 7 bases stayed unmatched. CDR3 in amino acids: CASSPTSGRPYNEQFF. The CDR3 coding sequence is TGTGCCAGCAGCCCGACTAGCGGGAGACCTTACAATGAGCAGTTCTTC.

The chain recombines TRBV14 with TRBJ1-1, with D possibly TRBD1 on 5 matching bases. The V end lost 4 bases, the J end lost 1 base, and 10 bases lay between the germline ends. Per germline, CDR1 SGHDN and CDR2 FVKESK. The CDR3 loop spans 14 amino acids. CDR3 region: CASSRRGGNTEAFF. In nucleotides, the CDR3 is TGTGCCAGCAGCCGGAGGGGCGGGAACACTGAAGCTTTCTTT.

J is TRBJ2-1 and V is TRBV9, with 9 bases matching TRBD2. V dropped 0 bases and J dropped 8; count of bases not matched to a gene: 12. Per germline, CDR1 SGDLS and CDR2 YYNGEE. This CDR3 is 17 amino acids long. CDR3 region: CASSVGLAGDHGDEQFF. DNA for the CDR3: TGTGCCAGCAGCGTAGGATTAGCGGGAGATCACGGGGATGAGCAGTTCTTC.

Turning to this clone: Other DNA sequences in the same sample also yield this CDR3. The chain links TRBV6-4 to TRBJ1-2, with D perhaps matching TRBD1 (6 bases). CDR1 and CDR2 from the germline V gene are MRHNA and SNTAGT. This CDR3 comprises 13 residues. Trimming took 5 bases from V and 3 from J, leaving 10 bases between them. The CDR3 is CASSSTGYYGYTF. The CDR3 nucleotides read TGTGCCAGCAGTTCGACAGGATACTATGGCTACACCTTC.

The chain has TRBV4-2 and TRBJ2-5, with TRBD2 matching 9 bases. This CDR3 spans 17 amino acids. Per the germline V gene, CDR1 is LGHNA and CDR2 is YNFKEQ. The V segment lost 4 bases and the J segment 2 bases; nucleotides outside the gene matches: 11. The CDR3 loop reads CASSPRASGVQQETQYF. CDR3 nucleotide sequence: TGTGCCAGCAGCCCTCGGGCTAGCGGGGTGCAACAAGAGACCCAGTACTTC.

The V and J genes are TRBV7-6 and TRBJ2-5, with 12 positions matching TRBD2. The CDR3 is 16 residues long. V lost 5 bases and J lost 4; bases outside the gene matches: 8. The germline V gene encodes CDR1 SGHVS and CDR2 FNYEAQ. CDR3 amino acids: CASSTAPGLAGETQYF. Written as DNA, the CDR3 is TGTGCCAGCAGCACAGCCCCGGGACTAGCGGGAGAGACCCAGTACTTC.

The gene calls are TRBV4-2 and TRBJ2-7, with a possible D match to TRBD2 (6 bases). CDR1 is LGHNA and CDR2 is YNFKEQ in the germline V gene. V was cut by 3 bases and J by 10 bases, with 22 bases left in between. The CDR3 is made up of 15 amino acids. CDR3 residues: CASSHIQTGRAGQYF. In DNA form, the CDR3 reads TGTGCCAGCAGCCATATCCAGACCGGGAGAGCCGGTCAGTACTTC.

CDR3 DNA: TGTGCCAGCAGCCTCCAGAATACGCAGTATTTT. This sequence encodes CASSLQNTQYF. The chain links TRBV7-8 to TRBJ2-3, with D unclear. This CDR3 contains 11 residues. The V end lost 5 bases, the J end lost 7 bases, and 7 bases lay between the germline ends. Germline V gene sequence: CDR1 SGHVS, CDR2 FQNEAQ.

The chain combines TRBV19 with TRBJ2-2; D possibly uses TRBD1 or TRBD2 (5 bases each). Germline-derived CDR1 and CDR2 are LNHDA and SQIVND (reference sequence). V was clipped by 3 bases and J by 2 bases, with 10 bases between them. The CDR3 length is 15 residues. The DNA of the CDR3 is TGTGCCAGTAGTATTTACGGGACCAACACCGGGGAGCTGTTTTTT. Its translation: CASSIYGTNTGELFF.

This clone was seen a handful of times. V is TRBV5-4 and J is TRBJ2-1, with 12 bases aligning to TRBD2. Germline V gives CDR1 SGHNT, CDR2 YYREEE (reference sequence). CDR3 size: 18 residues. Trimming cost V 4 bases and J 9 bases; bases outside gene matches: 17. The CDR3 DNA follows: TGTGCCAGCAGCCCCCGACCGCGTCTAGCGGGGGGGCACGGTGAGCAGTTCTTC. This translates into CASSPRPRLAGGHGEQFF.

The J gene is TRBJ2-7, the V gene TRBV21-1; TRBD1 was called by the table and not checked on the DNA. TRBV21-1 is annotated as a pseudogene. The CDR3 totals 16 residues. The chain's CDR3 is CASSCQGAASPYEQYF. In DNA form, the CDR3 reads TGTGCCAGCAGCTGCCAGGGGGCGGCCAGCCCCTACGAGCAGTACTTC.

The J gene is TRBJ2-2, the V gene TRBV3-1 (or the pseudogene TRBV3-2), with a possible D match to TRBD1 (5 bases). The germline CDR1 and CDR2 sequences are LGHDT and YNNKEL (reference sequence). Trimming took 2 bases from V and 6 from J, leaving 10 bases between them. This CDR3 comprises 14 residues. CDR3 sequence reads: CASSQLGAAGELFF. The CDR3 DNA reads TGTGCCAGCAGCCAATTAGGGGCTGCCGGGGAGCTGTTTTTT.

The V gene is TRBV5-1, the J gene TRBJ2-2, with 11 bases lining up with TRBD2. The V gene end was trimmed by 0 bases and the J gene end by 0 bases; junction bases not matched to a gene: 1. Germline assignment: CDR1 SGHRS and CDR2 YFSETQ. The CDR3 consists of 17 residues. CDR3 DNA sequence: TGCGCCAGCAGCTTGGGACTAGCGGGACCGAACACCGGGGAGCTGTTTTTT. Translated, it gives CASSLGLAGPNTGELFF.

The V and J genes are TRBV10-3 and TRBJ2-5; D is uncertain. The germline gives CDR1 ENHRY, CDR2 SYGVKD. Trimming removed 0 bases at V and 5 bases at J, with 7 bases between. The CDR3 runs 13 residues. CDR3 in amino acids: CAISESSSETQYF. The CDR3 DNA reads as TGTGCCATCAGTGAGTCTAGCTCGGAGACCCAGTACTTC.

The chain is built from TRBV3-1 (or the pseudogene TRBV3-2) and TRBJ1-2, with 10 bases fitting TRBD1. The CDR3 is 14 residues long. V lost 5 bases and J lost 2; bases outside the gene matches: 2. Looked up from germline, CDR1 is LGHDT and CDR2 is YNNKEL (reference sequence). The CDR3 DNA sequence: TGTGCCAGCAGCAGACAGGGGGCCAACTATGGCTACACCTTC. The encoded protein is CASSRQGANYGYTF.